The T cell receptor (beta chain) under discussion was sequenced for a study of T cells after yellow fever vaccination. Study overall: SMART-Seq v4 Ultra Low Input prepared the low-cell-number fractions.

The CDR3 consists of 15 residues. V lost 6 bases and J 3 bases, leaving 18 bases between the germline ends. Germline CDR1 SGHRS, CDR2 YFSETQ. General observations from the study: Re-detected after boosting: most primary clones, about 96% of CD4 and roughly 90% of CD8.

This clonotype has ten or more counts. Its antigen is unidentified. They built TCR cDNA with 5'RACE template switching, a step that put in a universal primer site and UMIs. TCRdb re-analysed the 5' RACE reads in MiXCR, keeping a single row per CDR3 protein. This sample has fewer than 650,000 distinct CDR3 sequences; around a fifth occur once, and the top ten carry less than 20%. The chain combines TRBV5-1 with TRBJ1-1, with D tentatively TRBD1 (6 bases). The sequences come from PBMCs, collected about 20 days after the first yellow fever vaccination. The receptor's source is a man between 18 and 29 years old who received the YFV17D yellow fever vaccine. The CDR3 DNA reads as TGCGCCAGCAACGTCGGGGGAGCAGGGGACACTGAAGCTTTCTTT. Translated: CASNVGGAGDTEAFF.